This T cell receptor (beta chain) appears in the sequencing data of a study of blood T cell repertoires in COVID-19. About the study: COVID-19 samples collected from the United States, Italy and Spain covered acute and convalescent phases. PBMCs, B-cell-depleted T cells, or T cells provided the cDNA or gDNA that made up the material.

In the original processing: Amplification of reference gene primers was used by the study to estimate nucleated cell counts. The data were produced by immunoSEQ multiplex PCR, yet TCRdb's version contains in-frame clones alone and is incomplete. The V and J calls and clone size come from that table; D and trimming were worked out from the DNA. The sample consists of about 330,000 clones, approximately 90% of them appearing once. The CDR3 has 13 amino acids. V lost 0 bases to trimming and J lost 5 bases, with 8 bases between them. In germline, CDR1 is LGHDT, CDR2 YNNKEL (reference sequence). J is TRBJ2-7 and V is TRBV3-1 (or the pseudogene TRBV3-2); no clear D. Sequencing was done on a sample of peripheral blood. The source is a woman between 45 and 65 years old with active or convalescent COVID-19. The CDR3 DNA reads TGTGCCAGCAGCCAAGATCTGGCCAACGAGCAGTACTTC. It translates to CASSQDLANEQYF.